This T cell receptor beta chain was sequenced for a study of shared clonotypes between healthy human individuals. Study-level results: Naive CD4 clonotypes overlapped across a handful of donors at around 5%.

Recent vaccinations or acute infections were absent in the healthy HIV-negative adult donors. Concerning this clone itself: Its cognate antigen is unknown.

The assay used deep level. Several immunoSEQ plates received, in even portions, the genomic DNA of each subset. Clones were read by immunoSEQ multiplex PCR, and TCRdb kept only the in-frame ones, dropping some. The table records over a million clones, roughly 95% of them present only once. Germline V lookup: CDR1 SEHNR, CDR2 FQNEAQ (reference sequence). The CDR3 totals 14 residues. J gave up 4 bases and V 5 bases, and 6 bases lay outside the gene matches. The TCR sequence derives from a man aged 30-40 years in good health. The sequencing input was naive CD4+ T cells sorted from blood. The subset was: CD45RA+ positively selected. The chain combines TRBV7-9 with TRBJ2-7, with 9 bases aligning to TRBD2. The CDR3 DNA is TGTGCCAGCAGCAGAGGGACTAGCAGTTACGAGCAGTACTTC. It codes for CASSRGTSSYEQYF.